The sequence of this TCR beta chain was determined in a study of regulatory T cells in long-lasting Graves disease. Arm-PCR of CDR3 regions and iRepertoire HTBI primers were the basis on which TCR beta libraries were built. TCRdb called the multiplex PCR reads again in MiXCR, with one record for every CDR3 protein. Of 680,000 or so distinct CDR3 sequences detected, approximately 15% appear once; the ten largest clones hold approximately 20%. Time point specified: newly diagnosed GD, antithyroid drugs for less than 3 months. Generation of the TCR library employed RNA extracted from PBMCs. V was trimmed by 1 base and J by 3 bases, leaving 15 bases between them. Germline-derived CDR1 and CDR2 are SGHAT and FQDESV (reference sequence). This CDR3 is built from 16 residues. This clonotype was observed at least ten times. The sample was also reused in another study, on T cells in Graves' hyperthyroidism and ophthalmopathy.

The sample in question was peripheral blood mononuclear cells (PBMCs), obtained at new diagnosis, from a patient treated with antithyroid drugs. This clonotype was sampled from a woman in her twenties or thirties with Graves disease. The chain is built from TRBV11-1 and TRBJ1-2; no firm D call. Here the CDR3 DNA reads TGTGCCAGCAGCTTAGATGTGAGCCGCACTCACTATGGCTACACCTTC. This translates into CASSLDVSRTHYGYTF.